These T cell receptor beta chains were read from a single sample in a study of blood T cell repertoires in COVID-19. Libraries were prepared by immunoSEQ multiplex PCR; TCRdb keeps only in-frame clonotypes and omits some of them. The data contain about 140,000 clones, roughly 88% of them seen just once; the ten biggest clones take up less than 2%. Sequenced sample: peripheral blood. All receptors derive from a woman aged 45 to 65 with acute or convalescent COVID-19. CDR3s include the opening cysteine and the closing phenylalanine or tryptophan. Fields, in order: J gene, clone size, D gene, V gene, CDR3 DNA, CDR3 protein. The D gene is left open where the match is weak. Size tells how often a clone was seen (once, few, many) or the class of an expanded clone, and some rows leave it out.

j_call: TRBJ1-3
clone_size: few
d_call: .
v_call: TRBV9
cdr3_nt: TGTGCCAGCACCAAGGGAGTGCCGACTGGAAACACCATATATTTT
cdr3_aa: CASTKGVPTGNTIYF

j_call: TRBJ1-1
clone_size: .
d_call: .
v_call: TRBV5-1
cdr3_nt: TGCGCCAGCAGCGGCCAGGGAAACACTGAAGCTTTCTTT
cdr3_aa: CASSGQGNTEAFF

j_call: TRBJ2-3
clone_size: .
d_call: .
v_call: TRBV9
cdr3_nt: TGTGCCAGCAGCGTAGGAGGGAGTGGCACAGATACGCAGTATTTT
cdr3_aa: CASSVGGSGTDTQYF

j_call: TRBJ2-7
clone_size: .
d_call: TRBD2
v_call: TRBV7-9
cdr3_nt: TGTGCCAGCAGCTTGGCTAGCGGGAGCCAATTTGACGAGCAGTACTTC
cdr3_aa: CASSLASGSQFDEQYF

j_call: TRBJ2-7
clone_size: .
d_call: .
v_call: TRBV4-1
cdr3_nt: TGCGCCAGCAGCCAAGATTTGGCCGCCGAGCAGTACTTC
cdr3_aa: CASSQDLAAEQYF

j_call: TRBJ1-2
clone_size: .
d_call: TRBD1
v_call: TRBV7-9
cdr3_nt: TGTGCCAGCAACGGACAGGGGGCGGGTGGCTACACCTTC
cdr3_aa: CASNGQGAGGYTF

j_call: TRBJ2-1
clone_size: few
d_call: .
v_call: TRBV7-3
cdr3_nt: TGTGCCAGCAGCTTCGGAGGTGAGCAGTTCTTC
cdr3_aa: CASSFGGEQFF

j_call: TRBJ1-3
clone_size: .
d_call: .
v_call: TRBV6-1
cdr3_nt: TGTGCCAGCAGTGAATTGGACAGCCGCTCTGGAAACACCATATATTTT
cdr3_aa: CASSELDSRSGNTIYF

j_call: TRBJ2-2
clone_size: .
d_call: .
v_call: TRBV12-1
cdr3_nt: TGTGCCAGCAGCTCGCGGACAGGGGGCGACACCGGGGAGCTGTTTTTT
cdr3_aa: CASSSRTGGDTGELFF

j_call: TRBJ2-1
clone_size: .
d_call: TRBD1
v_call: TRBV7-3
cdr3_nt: TGTGCCAGCAGCTTAACGTCCCTCTTTGGACAGGGGAATGAGCAGTTCTTC
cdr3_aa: CASSLTSLFGQGNEQFF

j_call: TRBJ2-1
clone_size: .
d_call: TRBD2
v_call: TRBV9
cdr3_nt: TGTGCCAGCAGCGTAGTCGGGAGGGCATCCTACAATGAGCAGTTCTTC
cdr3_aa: CASSVVGRASYNEQFF

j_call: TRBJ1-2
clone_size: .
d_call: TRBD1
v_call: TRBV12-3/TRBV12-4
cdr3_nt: TGTGCCAGCAGTTCCCCGGACAGGTCGGGCTACACCTTC
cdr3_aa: CASSSPDRSGYTF

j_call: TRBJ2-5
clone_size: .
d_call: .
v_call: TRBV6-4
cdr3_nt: TGTGCCAGCAGTCAGGAAAGGGGTGAGACCCAGTACTTC
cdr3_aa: CASSQERGETQYF

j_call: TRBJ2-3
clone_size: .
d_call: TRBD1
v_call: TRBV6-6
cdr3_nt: TGTGCCACCGGAACAGGGGGCGCAGATACGCAGTATTTT
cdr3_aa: CATGTGGADTQYF